This TCR beta chain came from a study of blood T cell repertoires in COVID-19. Assay used: immunoSEQ multiplex PCR; TCRdb lists only in-frame clones, some missing. In the table there are 91,000 or so clones, about 86% of which are singletons. The germline V gene encodes CDR1 SGHVS and CDR2 FQNEAQ. V was shortened by 7 bases and J by 7 bases, with 25 bases between the two germline ends. The CDR3 spans 16 residues. In this sample, this clone turned up once. The sequence derives from a woman aged 60-75 years in a cohort sampled during active or convalescent COVID-19. J is TRBJ1-2 and V is TRBV7-8, with D unclear. Sequencing input: peripheral blood. The CDR3 spells CASTPALEAGLGGYTF. The CDR3 nucleotides are TGTGCCAGCACCCCAGCCCTGGAGGCGGGGTTGGGTGGCTACACCTTC.